This is a list of T cell receptor beta chains from one sample in a study of B cell selection in AIRE deficiency. TCRdb keeps only in-frame clones here, not all; method: immunoSEQ multiplex PCR. Here the sample spans around 23,000 clones, around 95% being singletons. The material sequenced was CD4+CD127+ conventional T cells sorted from PBMCs. The origin of the receptors is a human donor in good health. CDR3s include the opening cysteine and the closing phenylalanine or tryptophan. The D gene is left open where the match is weak. Size values are once, few and many counts, or a class for expanded clones, and some rows have none.

d_call	clone_size	v_call	j_call	cdr3_aa	cdr3_nt
-	once	TRBV30	TRBJ2-1	CAWSVRVSADEQFF	TGTGCCTGGAGTGTACGGGTATCCGCTGATGAGCAGTTCTTC
-	-	TRBV9	TRBJ2-7	CASSVEASEWNEQYF	TGTGCCAGCAGCGTAGAAGCTAGCGAATGGAACGAGCAGTACTTC
-	-	TRBV6-1	TRBJ2-1	CASRWTESSYNEQFF	TGTGCCAGCAGGTGGACAGAAAGCTCCTACAATGAGCAGTTCTTC
-	-	TRBV5-4	TRBJ1-5	CASSLDSNQPQHF	TGTGCCAGCAGCTTGGACAGCAATCAGCCCCAGCATTTT
TRBD2	-	TRBV10-3	TRBJ2-7	CAIRRAGDMYEQYF	TGTGCCATCAGGAGAGCGGGAGATATGTACGAGCAGTACTTC
-	-	TRBV7-3	TRBJ2-5	CASSPPGEETQYF	TGTGCCAGCAGCCCGCCGGGGGAAGAGACCCAGTACTTC
TRBD1	few	TRBV27	TRBJ1-6	CASSKDRGGSSPLHF	TGTGCCAGCAGTAAGGACAGGGGAGGTAGTTCACCCCTCCACTTT
-	-	TRBV14	TRBJ2-1	CASSQVPATEQFF	TGTGCCAGCAGCCAAGTCCCGGCAACTGAGCAGTTCTTC
-	-	TRBV6-1	TRBJ1-4	CAILAGVGANEKLFF	TGTGCCATCCTGGCAGGGGTAGGGGCTAATGAAAAACTGTTTTTT
TRBD1	-	TRBV23-1	TRBJ2-6	CASRTEEGQVRQGANVLTF	TGCGCCAGCAGAACCGAAGAGGGACAGGTGCGCCAGGGAGCCAACGTCCTGACTTTC
-	-	TRBV6-5	TRBJ1-6	CASNGRVLNSPLHF	TGTGCCAGCAACGGACGGGTCCTAAATTCACCCCTCCACTTT
-	-	TRBV5-5	TRBJ1-5	CASSLGVSNQPQHF	TGTGCCAGCAGCTTGGGGGTAAGCAATCAGCCCCAGCATTTT
-	-	TRBV6-5	TRBJ2-5	CASSYGAGQGETQYF	TGTGCCAGCAGTTACGGGGCAGGCCAGGGGGAGACCCAGTACTTC
-	-	TRBV5-4	TRBJ2-3	CASSLPRRDTQYF	TGTGCCAGCAGCTTGCCTAGACGGGATACGCAGTATTTT
-	few	TRBV6-4	TRBJ1-2	CASWGETGAHYGYTF	TGTGCCAGCTGGGGGGAGACAGGTGCACACTATGGCTACACCTTC
TRBD1	-	TRBV6-6	TRBJ1-2	CASRAGTGNSNYGYTF	TGTGCCAGCAGGGCCGGGACAGGGAATTCTAACTATGGCTACACCTTC
-	-	TRBV30	TRBJ2-1	CAWSDAVRLVTGNEQFF	TGTGCCTGGAGTGACGCGGTTCGGCTAGTAACGGGCAATGAGCAGTTCTTC
-	-	TRBV28	TRBJ1-2	CASSPGPSHGYTF	TGTGCCAGCAGCCCTGGACCTTCACATGGCTACACCTTC
TRBD2	once	TRBV2	TRBJ2-7	CASSGLAGVEYEQYF	TGTGCCAGCAGTGGGCTAGCGGGAGTTGAGTACGAGCAGTACTTC
-	-	TRBV18	TRBJ2-7	CASSPAGTRREQYF	TGTGCCAGCTCACCAGCCGGGACAAGGCGCGAGCAGTACTTC
TRBD2	-	TRBV5-4	TRBJ2-3	CASSRGLAASTGTQYF	TGTGCCAGCAGCCGGGGACTAGCGGCCAGCACAGGTACGCAGTATTTT
TRBD1	once	TRBV10-3	TRBJ1-5	CAISRDRGRDQPQHF	TGTGCCATCAGTAGGGACAGGGGGCGCGATCAGCCCCAGCATTTT
-	-	TRBV2	TRBJ2-2	CASSGGAWELFF	TGTGCCAGCAGTGGAGGCGCGTGGGAGCTGTTTTTT
-	-	TRBV28	TRBJ1-2	CASSSGQYYGYTF	TGTGCCAGCAGTTCCGGACAGTACTACGGCTACACCTTC
-	-	TRBV5-6	TRBJ1-3	CASSPLGSASSGNTIYF	TGTGCCAGCAGCCCCCTCGGTTCGGCCAGCTCTGGAAACACCATATATTTT
-	-	TRBV19	TRBJ1-5	CASSMAGGGQPQHF	TGTGCCAGTAGTATGGCCGGGGGTGGTCAGCCCCAGCATTTT
TRBD2	few	TRBV14	TRBJ2-1	CASSQDEGTSQFF	TGTGCCAGCAGCCAAGATGAAGGGACTAGCCAGTTCTTC
TRBD1	-	TRBV5-6	TRBJ1-2	CASSVTGANYGYTF	TGTGCCAGCAGTGTGACAGGGGCAAACTATGGCTACACCTTC
TRBD1	few	TRBV6-6	TRBJ1-2	CASRDRVYGYTF	TGTGCCAGCCGGGACAGGGTTTATGGCTACACCTTC
TRBD2	-	TRBV18	TRBJ2-1	CASSRGLAGLNEQFF	TGTGCCAGCTCAAGGGGACTAGCGGGACTCAATGAGCAGTTCTTC
-	-	TRBV6-6	TRBJ1-5	CASSVQGSQPQHF	TGTGCCAGCAGTGTTCAGGGATCTCAGCCCCAGCATTTT
TRBD1	-	TRBV7-9	TRBJ1-1	CASSLVGWTGTNTEAFF	TGTGCCAGCAGCTTAGTAGGATGGACAGGGACGAACACTGAAGCTTTCTTT
-	-	TRBV6-7	TRBJ2-5	CASSYSKGGTQYF	TGTGCCAGCAGTTACTCGAAGGGAGGGACCCAGTACTTC
TRBD2	-	TRBV10-2	TRBJ2-3	CATRAGGYTDTQYF	TGCGCCACCCGAGCGGGGGGGTACACAGATACGCAGTATTTT
-	-	TRBV6-1	TRBJ2-5	CASSSGAETQYF	TGTGCCAGCAGCTCGGGGGCAGAGACCCAGTACTTC
-	-	TRBV27	TRBJ2-5	CASSLFQGKTQYF	TGTGCCAGCAGTTTATTCCAGGGGAAGACCCAGTACTTC
-	-	TRBV11-2	TRBJ2-2	CASSLERRSGELFF	TGTGCCAGCAGCTTGGAGAGGCGCTCCGGGGAGCTGTTTTTT
TRBD2	-	TRBV10-3	TRBJ2-1	CAISGGLAPYNEQFF	TGTGCCATCAGCGGAGGACTAGCGCCGTACAATGAGCAGTTCTTC
-	-	TRBV4-1	TRBJ2-2	CASSLLLGPVTNTGELFF	TGCGCCAGCAGCCTCTTGCTCGGTCCAGTCACGAACACCGGGGAGCTGTTTTTT
-	-	TRBV7-2	TRBJ1-2	CASSPSGGLGGYTF	TGTGCCAGCAGCCCATCGGGGGGATTGGGAGGCTACACCTTC
TRBD2	-	TRBV7-2	TRBJ2-2	CASSKPGLAGGPNTGELFF	TGTGCCAGCAGCAAGCCTGGACTAGCGGGGGGGCCGAACACCGGGGAGCTGTTTTTT
TRBD1	-	TRBV4-1	TRBJ1-2	CASSQVPTGGAQGYTF	TGCGCCAGCAGCCAGGTTCCTACAGGGGGCGCGCAGGGCTACACCTTC
-	once	TRBV6-5	TRBJ2-3	CASLGVSTDTQYF	TGTGCCAGCCTCGGGGTGAGCACAGATACGCAGTATTTT
-	once	TRBV21-1	TRBJ2-2	CASTRGTFGELFF	TGTGCCAGCACCAGAGGGACCTTCGGGGAGCTGTTTTTT
-	-	TRBV2	TRBJ2-6	CASSGGSGANVLTF	TGTGCCAGCAGTGGCGGGTCTGGGGCCAACGTCCTGACTTTC
-	few	TRBV2	TRBJ1-6	CASSGYGSYNSPLHF	TGTGCCAGCAGTGGGTACGGCTCCTATAATTCACCCCTCCACTTT
TRBD2	once	TRBV5-4	TRBJ2-1	CASTSGGQSNEQFF	TGTGCCAGCACCTCGGGGGGGCAGTCCAATGAGCAGTTCTTC
-	-	TRBV11-2	TRBJ2-1	CASSLITSSYNEQFF	TGTGCCAGCAGCTTAATCACGAGCTCCTACAATGAGCAGTTCTTC
-	-	TRBV9	TRBJ2-3	CASSGADTDTQYF	TGTGCCAGCAGTGGGGCTGACACAGATACGCAGTATTTT
-	-	TRBV5-1	TRBJ1-1	CASSPKPGISTEAFF	TGCGCCAGCAGCCCCAAACCAGGGATCTCGACTGAAGCTTTCTTT
-	-	TRBV9	TRBJ1-3	CASSVEGAAGTIYF	TGTGCCAGCAGCGTAGAAGGGGCGGCGGGCACCATATATTTT
-	-	TRBV5-1	TRBJ1-3	CASTKDSSGNTIYF	TGCGCCAGCACCAAGGACAGCTCTGGAAACACCATATATTTT
TRBD1	-	TRBV18	TRBJ2-5	CASSPRTGVQETQYF	TGTGCCAGCTCACCTCGAACAGGGGTTCAAGAGACCCAGTACTTC